In its sample, the clone carrying this TCR beta chain was seen a few times. Antigen unknown. Through a sample-barcoded 5' primer and a J-beta primer mix, a second PCR was run for roughly 6 to 11 cycles. Paired-end reads containing CDR3 totaled no fewer than 2.5 million for each sample. TCRdb processed the 5' RACE reads anew with MiXCR; each CDR3 protein has one entry. The repertoire holds about 640,000 distinct CDR3 sequences, with roughly 50% as singletons. The sample, approximately 10 milliliters of peripheral blood, was drawn from each donor. The ends were cut back, 0 bases at V and 8 bases at J, with 7 bases in the middle. The CDR3 is 12 amino acids. The germline gives CDR1 MNHEY, CDR2 SVGAGI. These data are taken from a study of blood T cells in healthy people across ages. Broader study findings: More naive CD4+ cells and higher diversity marked long-lived donors relative to aged donors.

Sequencing was carried out using blood. This receptor was taken from a man in his 60s in good health. The rearrangement links TRBV6-5 to TRBJ1-2; D gene unclear. The CDR3 DNA sequence: TGTGCCAGCAGTTACTCTGGTGGGGGCTACACCTTC. This encodes CASSYSGGGYTF.